Listed here are 20 T cell receptor beta chains from one sample, sequenced in a study of T cell changes during pregnancy in multiple sclerosis. The method was immunoSEQ multiplex PCR; TCRdb's version includes in-frame clones alone and lacks a portion of them. Among 100,000 or so clones, 75% to 95% were seen once, and the ten largest hold about 2.9%. This sample comprised peripheral blood, obtained in the second trimester of pregnancy. Receptors were obtained from a female donor with multiple sclerosis, enrolled in a pregnancy study.

The V call is TRBV21-1, the J call TRBJ1-5. TRBV21-1 is shown as a pseudogene. The CDR3 is 16 amino acids. CDR3 in DNA: TGTGCCAGCAGCAAACCCCCCGGGGGACGCAATCAGCCCCAGCATTTT. Protein sequence: CASSKPPGGRNQPQHF.

V is TRBV6-1 and J is TRBJ2-3, with D perhaps matching TRBD2 (6 bases). V lost 6 bases and J lost 2, with 9 bases in between. CDR3 size: 13 residues. Germline CDR1 is MNHNS and CDR2 is SASEGT. The DNA for the CDR3 is TGTGCCAGCAGCCCTAGCGCCACAGATACGCAGTATTTT. Protein sequence: CASSPSATDTQYF.

This clone showed up just once. The DNA for the CDR3 is TGTGCCAGCAGCCCTCCCGGACTAGGACCTGCCCAAGAGACCCAGTACTTC. This sequence encodes CASSPPGLGPAQETQYF. The V gene is TRBV11-1, the J gene TRBJ2-5, with 7 bases matching TRBD2. Germline V gene sequence: CDR1 SGHAT, CDR2 FQDESV (reference sequence). After removal of 5 bases from V and 1 base from J, the junction contained 13 bases not matched to a gene. The CDR3 is made up of 17 amino acids.

In its sample, this clone was seen once. The chain uses TRBV6-6 and TRBJ2-7; 7 bases align to TRBD1. The J segment lost 3 bases and the V segment lost 5 bases, leaving 7 bases of the junction unmatched. The CDR3 sequence is 14 residues long. Germline CDR1 is MNHNY and CDR2 is SVGAGI (reference sequence). The CDR3 DNA reads TGTGCCAGCAGTAAGGGACAGCTACTCTACGAGCAGTACTTC. Translation: CASSKGQLLYEQYF.

The chain has TRBV20-1 and TRBJ2-7; 10 bases are shared with TRBD1. CDR3 length equals 11 residues. Per germline, CDR1 DFQATT and CDR2 SNEGSKA (reference sequence). CDR3 coding DNA: TGCAGAGTGGGACAGGGGAACGAGCAGTACTTC. It is translated as CRVGQGNEQYF.

This chain links TRBV6-1 with TRBJ2-3, with D perhaps matching TRBD2 (5 bases). V lost 4 bases to trimming and J lost 7 bases, with 18 bases between them. Germline V gene data show CDR1 as MNHNS and CDR2 as SASEGT. The CDR3 sequence is 15 residues long. The DNA for the CDR3 is TGTGCCAGCAGTGGCGACGGTCGGCCGGGGAATACGCAGTATTTT. Amino acid sequence: CASSGDGRPGNTQYF.

This chain uses TRBV2 with TRBJ2-7, with 8 bases aligning to TRBD2. This CDR3 is 13 amino acids long. V shed 5 bases and J 4 bases; nucleotides not matched to a gene: 4. From germline, CDR1 is SNHLY and CDR2 FYNNEI. The CDR3 loop is CASSPGGFYEQYF. The CDR3 coding sequence is TGTGCCAGCAGTCCGGGAGGGTTTTACGAGCAGTACTTC.

This rearrangement joins TRBV6-1 to TRBJ1-5, with D perhaps TRBD1 (5 bases). V lost 6 bases to trimming and J lost 4 bases, with 16 bases between them. CDR1 MNHNS and CDR2 SASEGT come from the germline V gene. The CDR3 has 15 residues. The DNA for the CDR3 is TGTGCCAGCAGACCCACGACGGGGGGGAATCAGCCCCAGCATTTT. Amino acids: CASRPTTGGNQPQHF.

The chain carries TRBV18 and TRBJ2-7, with TRBD2 matching 14 bases. V lost 4 bases, J lost 4 bases, and 9 bases stayed unmatched. This CDR3 comprises 17 residues. Germline V gives CDR1 KGHSH, CDR2 LQKENI. This CDR3 reads CASSLGTSGSWGYEQYF. CDR3 nucleotides: TGTGCCAGCTCACTCGGGACTAGCGGGAGTTGGGGGTACGAGCAGTACTTC. The variable domain in full, completed from reference TRBV18 and TRBJ2-7, reads NAGVMQNPRHLVRRRGQEARLRCSPMKGHSHVYWYRQLPEEGLKFMVYLQKENIIDESGMPKERFSAEFPKEGPSILRIQQVVRGDSAAYFCASSLGTSGSWGYEQYFGPGTRLTVT.

The chain employs TRBV4-3 and TRBJ2-7; D is possibly TRBD1 (6 bases). CDR3 length: 15 amino acids. Deletions cut 0 bases from V and 4 bases from J, with 13 bases between. The V gene's germline CDR1 is LGHNA and CDR2 YSLEER. The CDR3 DNA is TGCGCCAGCAGCCAAGAATGGGGACAACCATACGAGCAGTACTTC. It specifies CASSQEWGQPYEQYF.

The J gene is TRBJ2-7, the V gene TRBV6-5, with a weak D call TRBD1 (5 bases). Germline CDR1 and CDR2: MNHEY and SVGAGI. V shed 6 bases and J shed 3 bases, with 18 bases lying between them. The CDR3 contains 15 residues. In nucleotides, the CDR3 is TGTGCCAGCAGATCAATTACAGGACAAGTCTACGAGCAGTACTTC. Amino acid sequence: CASRSITGQVYEQYF.

This clone was observed once. The rearrangement uses TRBV28 and TRBJ2-7; D may be TRBD1 (6 bases). In germline, CDR1 is MDHEN, CDR2 SYDVKM. CDR3 length: 14 amino acids. V was shortened by 4 bases and J by 1 base, with 11 bases between the two germline ends. CDR3 amino acids: CASSSRTDSYEQYF. The CDR3 bases are TGTGCCAGCAGTTCGCGGACAGATTCCTACGAGCAGTACTTC.

The table lists this clone with a count of one. The rearrangement joins TRBV6-6 to TRBJ2-7; D gene ambiguous. Germline CDR1 and CDR2: MNHNY and SVGAGI (reference sequence). V lost 0 bases and J 2 bases, leaving 8 bases between the germline ends. The CDR3 length is 14 residues. CDR3 in amino acids: CASSYSTYTYEQYF. CDR3 DNA sequence: TGTGCCAGCAGTTACTCGACTTACACCTACGAGCAGTACTTC.

As concerns this clone: Other DNA sequences within the sample encode an identical CDR3. The chain recombines TRBV30 with TRBJ2-3; 9 bases fit TRBD2. Per the germline V gene, CDR1 is GTSNPN and CDR2 is SVGIG (reference sequence). The ends lost 3 bases at V and 1 base at J; junction bases unmatched: 2. CDR3 length: 14 amino acids. The CDR3 loop is CAWRRLAGTDTQYF. DNA for the CDR3: TGTGCCTGGAGAAGACTAGCGGGCACAGATACGCAGTATTTT.

The chain combines TRBV6-5 with TRBJ1-2; possible D gene TRBD1, 6 bases. Between the trimmed V and J ends, which lost 7 bases and 8 bases, there was a span of 11 bases. The CDR3 length is 11 residues. Looked up from germline, CDR1 is MNHEY and CDR2 is SVGAGI. The CDR3 spells CASTTGSGYTF. CDR3 sequence (DNA): TGTGCCAGCACCACAGGGTCGGGCTACACCTTC.

This clone was seen just once. The rearrangement links TRBV4-3 to TRBJ2-1, with D uncertain. CDR3 size: 13 residues. Germline CDR1 and CDR2: LGHNA and YSLEER. Trimming shortened V by 4 bases and J by 4 bases, and 8 bases separated the two germline ends. The CDR3 DNA reads as TGCGCCAGCAGCCTCGACTCTTACAATGAGCAGTTCTTC. Its translation is CASSLDSYNEQFF.

The V call is TRBV27, the J call TRBJ2-1; the match to TRBD2 covers 7 bases. Germline assignment: CDR1 MNHEY and CDR2 SMNVEV (reference sequence). The CDR3 totals 16 residues. V trimming: 4 bases; J trimming: 6 bases; junction bases outside the gene matches: 12. The CDR3 DNA follows: TGTGCCAGCAGTTCCTGGACTAGGGCGGTGGGCAATGAGCAGTTCTTC. Amino acid sequence: CASSSWTRAVGNEQFF.

Note on this clone: The sample contains more than one DNA sequence encoding this CDR3. The rearrangement joins TRBV5-1 to TRBJ2-7, with a tentative D call TRBD1 (5 bases). The CDR3 runs to 14 residues. The ends were cut back, 0 bases at V and 1 base at J, with 8 bases in the middle. CDR1 SGHRS and CDR2 YFSETQ come from the germline V gene. This CDR3 reads CASSLASGSYEQYF. The CDR3 nucleotides read TGCGCCAGCAGCTTGGCTTCAGGGTCCTACGAGCAGTACTTC.

V is TRBV5-1 and J is TRBJ1-5; weak D call: TRBD1 (6 bases). This CDR3 is 13 amino acids long. Germline CDR1 and CDR2: SGHRS and YFSETQ. The V end was cut by 4 bases, the J end by 6 bases, with 11 bases between. The CDR3 is CASSLQGGQPQHF. The CDR3 region has the DNA TGCGCCAGCAGCCTCCAAGGGGGTCAGCCCCAGCATTTT.

This rearrangement joins TRBV7-9 to TRBJ1-2, with 7 bases aligning to TRBD1. J gave up 8 bases and V 5 bases, and 8 bases lay outside the gene matches. Per germline, CDR1 SEHNR and CDR2 FQNEAQ (reference sequence). This CDR3 contains 13 residues. The CDR3 DNA follows: TGTGCCAGCAGCGTGGGACAGCCCAAGGGCTACACCTTC. Protein: CASSVGQPKGYTF.